What follows describes a single T cell receptor (beta chain). The sample comes from a study of blood T cell repertoires in COVID-19. Study information: Specimens from acute and convalescent COVID-19 originated in the United States, Italy and Spain. Nucleic acid was either cDNA or gDNA, and it came from T cells, B-cell-depleted T cells, or PBMCs.

CDR3 length: 13 amino acids. From germline, CDR1 is SNHLY and CDR2 FYNNEI. The V end was cut by 8 bases, the J end by 5 bases, with 15 bases between. Sequencing used immunoSEQ multiplex PCR; TCRdb keeps in-frame clones, though not all of them. The sample carries 250,000 to 300,000 clones, approximately 82% recorded once. V and J are TRBV2 and TRBJ1-1; possibly TRBD1 for D (5 bases). The sequence came from a man between 60 and 75 years old who had recovered from COVID-19. The sample taken for sequencing was peripheral blood. The CDR3 DNA is TGTGCCAGCGTGGAGGGGCTGAGGACTGAAGCTTTCTTT. Protein sequence: CASVEGLRTEAFF.